The 32 T cell receptor beta chains given below trace back to one sample, sequenced in a study of identical twins. TCRdb re-called the 5' RACE reads with MiXCR, one entry per CDR3 protein. The data hold approximately 890,000 distinct CDR3 sequences, with approximately 13% observed a single time. The sample was also reused in another study, on yellow fever vaccine responses in identical twins.

Material: PBMCs. These receptors came from a woman younger than 30 in good health.

This clonotype came up a few times. This sequence joins TRBV29-1 and TRBJ1-6; 7 bases align to TRBD1. The V and J ends lost 5 bases and 8 bases, in that order; junction bases with no gene match: 3. The germline V gene encodes CDR1 SQVTM and CDR2 ANQGSEA. The CDR3 has 12 residues. The CDR3 nucleotides are TGCAGCGTTAGCACAGGGGATTCACCCCTCCACTTT. It encodes CSVSTGDSPLHF.

CDR3 in amino acids: CSGRQGPSYEQYF. The CDR3 DNA is TGCAGCGGCCGACAGGGCCCCTCCTACGAGCAGTACTTC. The chain joins TRBV20-1 to TRBJ2-7; 7 bases line up with TRBD1. CDR3 length equals 13 residues. Germline CDR1 DFQATT, CDR2 SNEGSKA (reference sequence).

The genes are TRBV7-4 and TRBJ2-1; TRBD1 matches at 8 bases. With 7 bases clipped from V and 0 bases from J, the junction kept 5 bases outside the gene matches. CDR1 and CDR2 from the germline V gene are SGHVT and SQSDAQ. The length of the CDR3 is 15 residues. This chain's CDR3 is CASTGTGSSYNEQFF. CDR3 DNA: TGTGCCAGCACCGGGACAGGTAGCTCCTACAATGAGCAGTTCTTC.

This clonotype was seen a handful of times. The CDR3 DNA reads as TGTGCCATCAGCGCCGGGACAGGCCGATCGAACACCGGGGAGCTGTTTTTT. It yields the protein CAISAGTGRSNTGELFF. The chain links TRBV10-3 to TRBJ2-2; 8 positions match TRBD1. The V gene's germline CDR1 is ENHRY and CDR2 SYGVKD. The CDR3 consists of 17 residues. The ends lost 6 bases at V and 0 bases at J; junction bases unmatched: 9.

This clonotype came up a few times. The rearrangement joins TRBV5-1 to TRBJ2-2; tentatively, D is TRBD2 (5 bases). The CDR3 extends over 15 amino acids. The V gene's germline CDR1 is SGHRS and CDR2 YFSETQ. The V end lost 4 bases, the J end lost 4 bases, and 14 bases lay between the germline ends. CDR3 sequence (DNA): TGCGCCAGCAGCCCTGGAGGCAGTTCCACCGGGGAGCTGTTTTTT. Translated: CASSPGGSSTGELFF. Full variable domain (outside the CDR3, taken from reference TRBV5-1 and TRBJ2-2): KAGVTQTPRYLIKTRGQQVTLSCSPISGHRSVSWYQQTPGQGLQFLFEYFSETQRNKGNFPGRFSGRQFSNSRSEMNVSTLELGDSALYLCASSPGGSSTGELFFGEGSRLTVL.

The chain recombines TRBV12-3 or TRBV12-4 with TRBJ2-7; D is perhaps TRBD2 (6 bases). Deletions cut 6 bases from V and 4 bases from J, with 13 bases between. This CDR3 region has 13 residues. This chain's CDR3 is CASSRWGDYEQYV. The CDR3, as DNA: TGTGCCAGCAGCCGGTGGGGGGATTACGAGCAGTACGTC.

This clonotype was recorded a few times. This chain joins TRBV4-2 and TRBJ2-2; D remains ambiguous. The germline V and J ends were trimmed by 4 bases and 6 bases, with 6 bases remaining between them. This CDR3 has 12 residues. CDR1 and CDR2 (germline): LGHNA, YNFKEQ. As DNA, the CDR3 is TGTGCCAGCAGCCCCCCTTCCGGGGAGCTGTTTTTT. Translation gives CASSPPSGELFF.

This rearrangement joins TRBV6-1 to TRBJ2-6; no firm D call. The V end was cut by 8 bases, the J end by 2 bases, with 13 bases between. This CDR3 spans 15 amino acids. Germline CDR1 is MNHNS and CDR2 is SASEGT. The CDR3 nucleotides are TGTGCCAGCCGAAAGTCGGCCGCTGGGGCCAACGTCCTGACTTTC. Encoded protein: CASRKSAAGANVLTF.

This clonotype was seen a handful of times. CDR3 in amino acids: CASSGADRGYSKQYV. CDR3 coding DNA: TGTGCCAGCAGTGGGGCGGACAGGGGGTATAGTAAGCAGTACGTC. The chain recombines TRBV28 with TRBJ2-7; 10 nucleotides align to TRBD1. The CDR3 is 15 residues long. The germline gives CDR1 MDHEN, CDR2 SYDVKM. With V trimmed by 5 bases and J by 8 bases, 12 bases remained unmatched.

This clonotype occurred a few times. V usage is TRBV9 and J usage is TRBJ1-2; D uncertain. With 1 base removed from V and 8 bases from J, the gap between germline ends came to 12 bases. The germline V gene encodes CDR1 SGDLS and CDR2 YYNGEE. The CDR3 has 13 residues. CDR3: CASSVNGEGGYTF. The DNA for the CDR3 is TGTGCCAGCAGCGTAAACGGGGAGGGCGGCTACACCTTC.

This clonotype was observed a few times. The chain carries TRBV6-1 and TRBJ2-3; possible D gene TRBD1, 9 bases. Germline-derived CDR1 and CDR2 are MNHNS and SASEGT. Trimming stripped 6 bases from V and 8 bases from J, with 15 bases between. The CDR3 totals 13 residues. CDR3 sequence: CASRQGAGGTQYF. The CDR3, as DNA: TGTGCCAGCAGACAGGGGGCGGGAGGTACGCAGTATTTT.

This clonotype was picked up many times. The CDR3 nucleotides are TGTGCCAGCAGTTCCCCTTACTCTGGAAACACCATATATTTT. Amino acids: CASSSPYSGNTIYF. The V gene is TRBV12-3 or TRBV12-4, the J gene TRBJ1-3; no definite D call. The CDR3 is 14 residues long. V was cut by 4 bases and J by 0 bases, with 7 bases left in between.

This chain uses TRBV3-1 with TRBJ2-5; D perhaps matches TRBD2 (6 bases). The germline gives CDR1 LGHDT, CDR2 YNNKEL (reference sequence). The CDR3 contains 14 residues. Trimming stripped 0 bases from V and 4 bases from J, with 9 bases between. In DNA, the CDR3 is TGTGCCAGCAGCCAAGATCCCGGGGGAGAGACCCAGTACTTC. This translates into CASSQDPGGETQYF.

The CDR3 reads CASSPRGLTSTDTQYF. In DNA, the CDR3 is TGTGCCAGCAGCCCCCGGGGGTTAACTAGCACAGATACGCAGTATTTT. The chain is built from TRBV7-2 and TRBJ2-3; possibly TRBD2 for D (6 bases). Germline values: CDR1 SGHTA, CDR2 FQGNSA. The CDR3 is 16 amino acids. V was trimmed by 5 bases and J by 0 bases, leaving 15 bases between them. The full variable domain, in which reference TRBV7-2 and TRBJ2-3 provide the parts outside the CDR3, is GAGVSQSPSNKVTEKGKDVELRCDPISGHTALYWYRQSLGQGLEFLIYFQGNSAPDKSGLPSDRFSAERTGGSVSTLTIQRTQQEDSAVYLCASSPRGLTSTDTQYFGPGTRLTVL.

This clonotype has a handful of counts. The CDR3 DNA reads as TGCGCCAGCACCCCCTCCACAGGGGTCACAGATACGCAGTATTTT. This encodes CASTPSTGVTDTQYF. This chain links TRBV5-1 with TRBJ2-3; 7 positions match TRBD1. This CDR3 is 15 amino acids long. Germline-derived CDR1 and CDR2 are SGHRS and YFSETQ. Germline trimming cut 6 bases from V and 2 bases from J; bases unmatched to any gene: 9. Complete variable domain (other parts from reference TRBV5-1 and TRBJ2-3): KAGVTQTPRYLIKTRGQQVTLSCSPISGHRSVSWYQQTPGQGLQFLFEYFSETQRNKGNFPGRFSGRQFSNSRSEMNVSTLELGDSALYLCASTPSTGVTDTQYFGPGTRLTVL.

This clonotype showed up just a few times. The chain couples TRBV4-1 to TRBJ2-7; no clear D. Germline lookup yields CDR1 MGHRA and CDR2 YSYEKL. V dropped 5 bases and J dropped 3 bases, with 17 bases sitting between them. The CDR3 has 15 amino acids. Here the CDR3 DNA reads TGCGCCAGCAGCTCCGGACCCTCCGCCGGCTACGAGCAGTACTTC. The encoded protein is CASSSGPSAGYEQYF.

This clonotype was observed a handful of times. V gene TRBV20-1 combines with J gene TRBJ2-3; D unclear. This CDR3 spans 12 amino acids. The germline CDR1 and CDR2 sequences are DFQATT and SNEGSKA (reference sequence). Trimming left V 5 bases short and J 1 base short, with 7 bases between. The CDR3 coding sequence is TGCAGTGCTGAGACTGGCACAGATACGCAGTATTTT. Amino acid sequence: CSAETGTDTQYF.

In this sample, this clonotype turned up a few times. The V call is TRBV5-6, the J call TRBJ2-3; D not certain. The CDR3 is 16 amino acids. V dropped 4 bases and J dropped 4 bases, with 19 bases sitting between them. Germline CDR1 is SGHDT and CDR2 is YYEEEE. The DNA for the CDR3 is TGTGCCAGCAGCCAACGCTGGGATCACAAATCAGATACGCAGTATTTT. It yields the protein CASSQRWDHKSDTQYF.

Here the CDR3 DNA reads TGTGCCAGCAGCCAAACAGGGCTAGGCTACACCTTC. It specifies CASSQTGLGYTF. J is TRBJ1-2 and V is TRBV3-1, with D perhaps matching TRBD1 (6 bases). The CDR3 loop spans 12 amino acids. V lost 2 bases to trimming and J lost 8 bases, with 9 bases between them. The germline V gene encodes CDR1 LGHDT and CDR2 YNNKEL (reference sequence).

The chain carries TRBV11-2 and TRBJ2-3; D gene uncertain. The CDR3 is 15 residues long. V was shortened by 4 bases and J by 4 bases, with 15 bases between the two germline ends. Germline V gene sequence: CDR1 SGHAT, CDR2 FQNNGV. The CDR3 protein is CASSSPGGTSDTQYF. DNA for the CDR3: TGTGCCAGCAGCTCACCTGGCGGCACATCAGATACGCAGTATTTT.

This clonotype has just a few counts. The CDR3 protein is CASSWGNRAAEQFF. The CDR3 DNA follows: TGTGCCAGCAGCTGGGGGAACCGGGCGGCTGAGCAGTTCTTC. The rearrangement links TRBV5-6 to TRBJ2-1; D could derive from TRBD1 or TRBD2 (5 bases each). In germline, CDR1 is SGHDT, CDR2 YYEEEE. The V and J ends lost 3 bases and 9 bases respectively, with 16 bases between them. The CDR3 covers 14 residues.

There are a few counts of this clonotype. The chain links TRBV12-3 or TRBV12-4 to TRBJ2-1; TRBD2 aligns across 9 bases. The CDR3 runs 15 residues. V shed 6 bases and J 7 bases; nucleotides not matched to a gene: 10. The CDR3 spells CASRVLREGTNEQFF. CDR3 bases: TGTGCCAGCAGGGTCTTGCGGGAGGGTACTAATGAGCAGTTCTTC.

This clonotype was detected a few times. This sequence joins TRBV25-1 and TRBJ2-5; tentative D call: TRBD1 (6 bases). V lost 1 base to trimming and J lost 5 bases, with 14 bases between them. The germline V gene encodes CDR1 MGHDK and CDR2 SYGVNS. The CDR3 is 15 amino acids. As DNA, the CDR3 is TGTGCCAGCAGTGAATTTACAGGGAAAGTGGAGACCCAGTACTTC. This gives the protein CASSEFTGKVETQYF.

This chain connects TRBV12-3 or TRBV12-4 to TRBJ2-2, with 12 bases aligning to TRBD1. The CDR3 loop spans 16 amino acids. Germline trimming cut 3 bases from V and 7 bases from J; bases unmatched to any gene: 6. This CDR3 reads CASSLSGQGAIGELFF. DNA of the CDR3: TGTGCCAGCAGTTTGTCGGGACAGGGGGCGATCGGGGAGCTGTTTTTT.

This clonotype showed up just a few times. The chain combines TRBV28 with TRBJ1-6; D remains unclear. CDR3 length: 11 residues. V lost 6 bases and J lost 11, with 8 bases in between. Germline CDR1 reads MDHEN; CDR2 reads SYDVKM. The CDR3 here is CASSQIPPLHF. The DNA for the CDR3 is TGTGCCAGCAGCCAAATTCCACCCCTCCACTTT.

This clonotype has ten or more counts. The V and J genes are TRBV12-3 or TRBV12-4 and TRBJ1-5, with TRBD1 identical over 7 bases. The V gene end was trimmed by 6 bases and the J gene end by 5 bases; junction bases not matched to a gene: 7. The CDR3 extends over 14 amino acids. Here the CDR3 DNA reads TGTGCCAGCAGGCCCGGGACAGAGTATCAGCCCCAGCATTTT. This encodes CASRPGTEYQPQHF.

This clonotype occurred many times. The chain recombines TRBV29-1 with TRBJ1-1; D not resolved. The germline CDR1 and CDR2 sequences are SQVTM and ANQGSEA. The CDR3 is made up of 14 amino acids. V lost 0 bases, J lost 0 bases, and 8 bases lay in between. CDR3 nucleotide sequence: TGCAGCGTTGAAGAGGGGTTTTTGAACACTGAAGCTTTCTTT. It is translated as CSVEEGFLNTEAFF.

The chain couples TRBV6-5 to TRBJ2-2, with 7 bases identical to TRBD1. Germline trimming cut 0 bases from V and 0 bases from J; bases unmatched to any gene: 4. CDR1 and CDR2 (germline): MNHEY, SVGAGI. The length of the CDR3 is 17 residues. The CDR3 DNA sequence: TGTGCCAGCAGTTACTCCTTGGACAGGACGAACACCGGGGAGCTGTTTTTT. It translates to CASSYSLDRTNTGELFF.

As concerns this clonotype: The junction departs from germline at one end; a sequencing error may be responsible. The chain has TRBV3-1 and TRBJ2-1, with 12 positions matching TRBD2. The CDR3 runs 16 residues. The V gene's germline CDR1 is LGHDT and CDR2 YNNKEL (reference sequence). In DNA, the CDR3 is TGTGCCAGCTGCCAAGTTCTAGCGGGAGGGCTGGATGAGCAGTTCTTC. This codes for CASCQVLAGGLDEQFF.

The rearrangement uses TRBV11-1 and TRBJ2-3; weak D call: TRBD2 (6 bases). Trimming took 2 bases from V and 6 from J, leaving 24 bases between them. The CDR3 is 18 residues long. From germline, CDR1 is SGHAT and CDR2 FQDESV (reference sequence). The CDR3 loop reads CASSLWAGTSPLRDTQYF. CDR3 bases: TGTGCCAGCAGCTTATGGGCTGGCACTAGCCCGCTGAGGGATACGCAGTATTTT.

The chain links TRBV28 to TRBJ2-7; D ambiguous. The V and J ends lost 7 bases and 4 bases respectively, with 20 bases between them. The CDR3 totals 15 residues. The germline V gene has CDR1 MDHEN and CDR2 SYDVKM. CDR3 protein: CASTPHGSTLYEQYV. CDR3 DNA sequence: TGTGCCAGCACCCCTCACGGTTCAACCCTATACGAGCAGTACGTC.

The sample holds a few counts of this clonotype. V usage is TRBV7-9 and J usage is TRBJ2-7; 8 bases are a match to TRBD1. CDR3 length: 15 residues. CDR1 and CDR2 from the germline V gene are SEHNR and FQNEAQ (reference sequence). The trim removed 5 bases at V and 7 bases at J, leaving 13 bases unmatched. The CDR3 loop reads CASSGTGTGLWEQYF. The CDR3 DNA reads as TGTGCCAGCAGCGGAACCGGGACAGGCTTGTGGGAGCAGTACTTC.